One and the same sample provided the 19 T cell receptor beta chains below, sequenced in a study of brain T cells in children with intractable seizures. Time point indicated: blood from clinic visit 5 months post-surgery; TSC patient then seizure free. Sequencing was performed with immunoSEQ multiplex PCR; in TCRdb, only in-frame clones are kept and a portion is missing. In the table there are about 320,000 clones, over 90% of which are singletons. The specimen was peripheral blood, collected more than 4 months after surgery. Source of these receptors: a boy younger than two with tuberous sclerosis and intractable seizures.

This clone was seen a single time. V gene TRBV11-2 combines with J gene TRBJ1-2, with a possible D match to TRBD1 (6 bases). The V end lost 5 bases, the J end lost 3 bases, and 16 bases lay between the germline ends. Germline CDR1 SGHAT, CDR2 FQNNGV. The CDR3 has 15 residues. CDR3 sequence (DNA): TGTGCCAGCAGCGCGGCAGGGGTCGGCTACTATGGCTACACCTTC. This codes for CASSAAGVGYYGYTF. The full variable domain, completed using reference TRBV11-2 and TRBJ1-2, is EAGVAQSPRYKIIEKRQSVAFWCNPISGHATLYWYQQILGQGPKLLIQFQNNGVVDDSQLPKDRFSAERLKGVDSTLKIQPAKLEDSAVYLCASSAAGVGYYGYTFGSGTRLTVV.

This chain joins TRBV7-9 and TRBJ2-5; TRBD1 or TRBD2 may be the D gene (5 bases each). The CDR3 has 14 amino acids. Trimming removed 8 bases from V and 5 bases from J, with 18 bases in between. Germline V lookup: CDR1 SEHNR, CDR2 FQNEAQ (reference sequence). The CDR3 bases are TGTGCCAGCGCCTCAGGAGAGGGACCGGAGACCCAGTACTTC. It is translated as CASASGEGPETQYF.

The DNA of the CDR3 is TGCAGCGTTGAACGGACAGGGATTAACTATGGCTACACCTTC. Encoded protein: CSVERTGINYGYTF. This rearrangement joins TRBV29-1 to TRBJ1-2, with 8 bases matching TRBD1. The CDR3 has 14 residues. Germline CDR1 and CDR2: SQVTM and ANQGSEA. V shed 2 bases and J 1 base; nucleotides not matched to a gene: 3.

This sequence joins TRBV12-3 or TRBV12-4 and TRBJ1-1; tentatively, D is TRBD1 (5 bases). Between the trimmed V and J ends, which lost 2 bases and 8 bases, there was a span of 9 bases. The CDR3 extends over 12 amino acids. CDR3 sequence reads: CASSLNGAEAFF. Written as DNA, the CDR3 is TGTGCCAGCAGTTTAAACGGGGCCGAAGCTTTCTTT.

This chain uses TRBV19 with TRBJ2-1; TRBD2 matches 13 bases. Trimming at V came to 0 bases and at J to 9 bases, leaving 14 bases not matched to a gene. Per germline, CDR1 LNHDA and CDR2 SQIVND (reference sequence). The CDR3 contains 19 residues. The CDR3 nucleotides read TGTGCCAGTAGTATAGATACAGGACTAGCGGGAGTGTGGGCTGGTGAGCAGTTCTTC. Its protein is CASSIDTGLAGVWAGEQFF. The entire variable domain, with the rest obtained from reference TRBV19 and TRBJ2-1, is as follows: DGGITQSPKYLFRKEGQNVTLSCEQNLNHDAMYWYRQDPGQGLRLIYYSQIVNDFQKGDIAEGYSVSREKKESFPLTVTSAQKNPTAFYLCASSIDTGLAGVWAGEQFFGPGTRLTVL.

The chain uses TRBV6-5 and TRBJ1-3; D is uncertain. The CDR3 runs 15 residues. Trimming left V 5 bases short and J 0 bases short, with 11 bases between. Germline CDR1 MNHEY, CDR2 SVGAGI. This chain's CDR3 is CASSLGQSSGNTIYF. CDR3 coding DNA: TGTGCCAGCAGTCTCGGGCAGAGCTCTGGAAACACCATATATTTT.

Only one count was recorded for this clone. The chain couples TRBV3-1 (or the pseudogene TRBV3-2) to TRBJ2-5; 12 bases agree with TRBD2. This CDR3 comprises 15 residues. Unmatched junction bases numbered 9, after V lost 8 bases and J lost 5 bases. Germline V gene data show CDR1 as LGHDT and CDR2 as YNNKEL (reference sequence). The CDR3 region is CASRLRLAGEETQYF. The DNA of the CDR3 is TGTGCCAGCCGATTAAGACTAGCGGGGGAGGAGACCCAGTACTTC.

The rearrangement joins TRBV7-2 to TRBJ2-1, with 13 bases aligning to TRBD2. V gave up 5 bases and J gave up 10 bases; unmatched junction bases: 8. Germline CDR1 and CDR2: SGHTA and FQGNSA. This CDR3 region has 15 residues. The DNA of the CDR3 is TGTGCCAGCAGCCCTCGACTAGCGGGAGGATGGGAGCAGTTCTTC. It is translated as CASSPRLAGGWEQFF.

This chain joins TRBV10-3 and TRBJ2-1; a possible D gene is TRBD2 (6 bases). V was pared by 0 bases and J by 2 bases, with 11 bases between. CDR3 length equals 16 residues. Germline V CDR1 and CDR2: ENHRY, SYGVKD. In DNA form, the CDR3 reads TGTGCCATCAGTGAGTCGACTGGGAGGACCTACAATGAGCAGTTCTTC. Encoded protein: CAISESTGRTYNEQFF.

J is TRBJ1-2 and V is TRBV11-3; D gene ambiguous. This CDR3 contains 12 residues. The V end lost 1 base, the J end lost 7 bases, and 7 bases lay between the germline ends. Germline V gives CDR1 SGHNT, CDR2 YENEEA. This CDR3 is CASSLGGIGYTF. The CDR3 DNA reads TGTGCCAGCAGCTTAGGTGGGATTGGCTACACCTTC.

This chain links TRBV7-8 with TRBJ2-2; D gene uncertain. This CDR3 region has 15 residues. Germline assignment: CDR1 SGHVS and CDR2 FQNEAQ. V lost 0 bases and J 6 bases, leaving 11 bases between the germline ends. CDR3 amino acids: CASSLASGLAGELFF. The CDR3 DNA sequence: TGTGCCAGCAGCTTAGCATCCGGGTTGGCCGGGGAGCTGTTTTTT.

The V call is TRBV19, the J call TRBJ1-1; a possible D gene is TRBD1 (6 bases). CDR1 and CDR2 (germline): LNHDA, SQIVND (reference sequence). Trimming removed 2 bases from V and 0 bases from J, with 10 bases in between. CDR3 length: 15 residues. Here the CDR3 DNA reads TGTGCCAGTAGTATATTTGGGGGCTTGAACACTGAAGCTTTCTTT. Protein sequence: CASSIFGGLNTEAFF.

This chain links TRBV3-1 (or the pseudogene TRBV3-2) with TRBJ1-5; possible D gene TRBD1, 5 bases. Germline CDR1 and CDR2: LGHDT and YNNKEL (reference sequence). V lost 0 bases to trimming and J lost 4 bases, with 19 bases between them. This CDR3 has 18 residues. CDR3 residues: CASSQDRTVPGRNQPQHF. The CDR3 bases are TGTGCCAGCAGCCAAGATCGAACCGTACCGGGGCGAAATCAGCCCCAGCATTTT.

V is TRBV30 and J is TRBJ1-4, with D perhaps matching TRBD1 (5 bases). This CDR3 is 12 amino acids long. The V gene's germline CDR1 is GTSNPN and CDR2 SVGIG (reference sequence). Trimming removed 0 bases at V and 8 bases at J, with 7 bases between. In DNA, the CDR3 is TGTGCCTGGAGTGTTCAGGGAGAAAAACTGTTTTTT. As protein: CAWSVQGEKLFF.

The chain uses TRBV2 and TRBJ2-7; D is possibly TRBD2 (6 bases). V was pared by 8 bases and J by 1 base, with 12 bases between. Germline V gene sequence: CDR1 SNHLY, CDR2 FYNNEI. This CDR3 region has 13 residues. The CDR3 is CASGGTSSYEQYF. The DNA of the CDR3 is TGTGCCAGCGGGGGGACTTCTTCCTACGAGCAGTACTTC.

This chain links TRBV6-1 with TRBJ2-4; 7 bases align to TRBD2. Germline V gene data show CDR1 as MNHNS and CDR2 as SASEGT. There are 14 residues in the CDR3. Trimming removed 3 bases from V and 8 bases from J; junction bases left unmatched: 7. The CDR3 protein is CASSEGGFGDIQYF. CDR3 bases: TGTGCCAGCAGTGAGGGGGGGTTCGGGGACATTCAGTACTTC.

CDR3 in DNA: TGTGCCAGCAGTTACTCGACTAGCGGGATCACAGATACGCAGTATTTT. It translates to CASSYSTSGITDTQYF. The chain uses TRBV6-5 and TRBJ2-3; the match to TRBD2 covers 11 bases. Germline V gene data show CDR1 as MNHEY and CDR2 as SVGAGI. This CDR3 is built from 16 residues. Unmatched junction bases numbered 1, after V lost 0 bases and J lost 2 bases.

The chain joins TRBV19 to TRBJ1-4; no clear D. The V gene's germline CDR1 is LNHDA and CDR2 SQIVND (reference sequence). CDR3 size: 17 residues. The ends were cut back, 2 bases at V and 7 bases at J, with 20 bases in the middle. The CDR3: CASSISGGLLPGEKLFF. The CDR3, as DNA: TGTGCCAGTAGTATATCAGGCGGACTGCTACCTGGTGAAAAACTGTTTTTT.

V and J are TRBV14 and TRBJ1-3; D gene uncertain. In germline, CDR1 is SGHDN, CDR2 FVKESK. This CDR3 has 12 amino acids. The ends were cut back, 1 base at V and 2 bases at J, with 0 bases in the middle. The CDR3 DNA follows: TGTGCCAGCAGCCAAGCTGGAAACACCATATATTTT. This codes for CASSQAGNTIYF.